This entry lists 8 T cell receptor beta chains sequenced from one sample in a study of HIV-infected children after antiretroviral therapy interruption. The TCR library was built from RNA with a 3' RACE protocol and unique molecular identifiers. TCRdb itself ran the 3' RACE reads through MiXCR, one entry per CDR3 protein. The sample includes some 40,000 distinct CDR3 sequences, approximately 7% of them seen just once. Described treatment: PENTA 11 planned treatment interruption arm or continuous ART arm. The source material was CD45RA+ CD4+ T cells from PBMCs, pooled from several time points, sampled from a donor given antiretroviral therapy, either interrupted or continuous. Indicated subset: naive CD4+ CD45RA+ CD45RO- T cells. These receptors all come from a pool of human donors with HIV.

Many counts were recorded for this clonotype. The chain combines TRBV11-2 with TRBJ1-1; maybe TRBD1 (6 bases). V was pared by 3 bases and J by 2 bases, with 13 bases between. Looked up from germline, CDR1 is SGHAT and CDR2 is FQNNGV. The CDR3 totals 15 residues. CDR3 residues: CASSFAQGGNTEAFF. DNA of the CDR3: TGTGCCAGCAGCTTCGCACAGGGCGGAAACACTGAAGCTTTCTTT.

This clonotype was observed at least ten times. The chain has TRBV28 and TRBJ2-6; no firm D call. This CDR3 contains 15 residues. Germline CDR1 MDHEN, CDR2 SYDVKM. V gave up 2 bases and J gave up 0 bases, with 5 bases separating them. CDR3 region: CASSLDGSGANVLTF. CDR3 DNA sequence: TGTGCCAGCAGTTTAGACGGCTCTGGGGCCAACGTCCTGACTTTC.

This clonotype was seen repeatedly, ten times or more. The genes are TRBV18 and TRBJ2-5; D gene uncertain. Germline V gene sequence: CDR1 KGHSH, CDR2 LQKENI. This CDR3 contains 17 residues. The V and J ends lost 0 bases and 5 bases respectively, with 19 bases between them. The CDR3 sequence is CASSPPEERLLGETQYF. The CDR3 coding sequence is TGTGCCAGCTCACCACCGGAAGAGCGTCTCCTCGGGGAGACCCAGTACTTC.

This clonotype was counted ten times or more. The rearrangement uses TRBV4-3 and TRBJ2-1; 10 bases align to TRBD2. The germline CDR1 and CDR2 sequences are LGHNA and YSLEER. The V segment lost 3 bases and the J segment 4 bases; nucleotides outside the gene matches: 3. The CDR3 sequence is 15 residues long. CDR3 nucleotide sequence: TGCGCCAGCAGCCACCGGACTAGCGGTTACAATGAGCAGTTCTTC. Translation: CASSHRTSGYNEQFF.

As for this clonotype: Germline and junction disagree at one end, which may indicate a read error. This chain joins TRBV4-1 and TRBJ2-7, with 9 bases lining up with TRBD1. The CDR3 covers 19 residues. CDR1 is MGHRA and CDR2 is YSYEKL in the germline V gene. In DNA form, the CDR3 reads TGCACCAGCAGCCAAGAACCCTCCCCCCCGGGACAGGGCTTTATCGAGCAGTACTTC. Translating gives CTSSQEPSPPGQGFIEQYF.

Details on this clonotype: No DNA is shown, since the ends of the CDR3 on it are uncertain; the CDR3 is the one TCRdb lists. The V gene is TRBV11-1, the J gene TRBJ2-2; TRBD2 reflects the table's D call only, with no check against the DNA. The germline V gene has CDR1 SGHAT and CDR2 FQDESV (reference sequence). The CDR3 adds up to 13 amino acids, both ends counted. This CDR3 reads CASSRPGGGSCFF.

This clonotype was seen at least ten times. Here the CDR3 DNA reads TGTGCCAGCAGCCCCCCCGGGACAGGTAATATGCCCCAGCATTTT. It translates to CASSPPGTGNMPQHF. This sequence joins TRBV6-6 and TRBJ1-5; 8 bases fit TRBD1. V lost 6 bases, J lost 9 bases, and 13 bases stayed unmatched. The CDR3 is 15 residues long. Germline CDR1 is MNHNY and CDR2 is SVGAGI (reference sequence).

This clonotype has only a few counts. The J gene is TRBJ1-2, the V gene TRBV6-6, with D uncertain. The V and J ends lost 2 bases and 4 bases respectively, with 2 bases between them. This CDR3 comprises 11 residues. Germline CDR1 reads MNHNY; CDR2 reads SVGAGI (reference sequence). CDR3 sequence: CASSYSYGYTF. As DNA, the CDR3 is TGTGCCAGCAGTTACAGCTATGGCTACACCTTC.